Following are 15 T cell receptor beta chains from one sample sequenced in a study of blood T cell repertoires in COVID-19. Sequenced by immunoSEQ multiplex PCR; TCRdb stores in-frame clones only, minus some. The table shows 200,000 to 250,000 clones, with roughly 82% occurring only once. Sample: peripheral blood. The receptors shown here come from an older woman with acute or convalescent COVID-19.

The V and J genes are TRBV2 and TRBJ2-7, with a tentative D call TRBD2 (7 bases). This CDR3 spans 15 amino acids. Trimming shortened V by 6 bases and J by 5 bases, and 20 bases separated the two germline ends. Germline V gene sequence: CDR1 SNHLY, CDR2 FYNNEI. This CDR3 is CASRMGGGGGNEQYF. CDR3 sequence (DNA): TGTGCCAGCAGGATGGGGGGAGGGGGGGGCAACGAGCAGTACTTC. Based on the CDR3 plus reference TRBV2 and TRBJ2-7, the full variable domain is EPEVTQTPSHQVTQMGQEVILRCVPISNHLYFYWYRQILGQKVEFLVSFYNNEISEKSEIFDDQFSVERPDGSNFTLKIRSTKLEDSAMYFCASRMGGGGGNEQYFGPGTRLTVT.

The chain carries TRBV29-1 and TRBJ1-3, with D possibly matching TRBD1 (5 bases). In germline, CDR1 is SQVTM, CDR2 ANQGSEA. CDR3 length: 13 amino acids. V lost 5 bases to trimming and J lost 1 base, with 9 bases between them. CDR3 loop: CSVKRGSGNTIYF. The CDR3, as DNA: TGCAGCGTTAAAAGGGGATCTGGAAACACCATATATTTT.

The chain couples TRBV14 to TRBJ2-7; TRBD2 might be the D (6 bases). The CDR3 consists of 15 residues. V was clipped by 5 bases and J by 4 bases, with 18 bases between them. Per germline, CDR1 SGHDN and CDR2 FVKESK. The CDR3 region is CASSLVGGAVYEQYF. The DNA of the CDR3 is TGTGCCAGCAGCTTAGTCGGAGGGGCGGTTTACGAGCAGTACTTC.

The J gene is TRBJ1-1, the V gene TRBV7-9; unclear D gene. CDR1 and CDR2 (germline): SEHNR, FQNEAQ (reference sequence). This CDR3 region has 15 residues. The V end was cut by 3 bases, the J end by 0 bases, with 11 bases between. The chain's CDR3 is CASSFQTTMNTEAFF. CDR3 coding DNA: TGTGCCAGCAGCTTCCAGACAACCATGAACACTGAAGCTTTCTTT.

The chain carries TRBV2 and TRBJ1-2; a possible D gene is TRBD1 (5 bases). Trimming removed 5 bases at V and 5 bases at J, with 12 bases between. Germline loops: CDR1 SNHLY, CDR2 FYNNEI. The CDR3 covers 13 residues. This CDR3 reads CASSSGFGYGYTF. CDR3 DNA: TGTGCCAGCAGTTCAGGGTTTGGGTATGGCTACACCTTC.

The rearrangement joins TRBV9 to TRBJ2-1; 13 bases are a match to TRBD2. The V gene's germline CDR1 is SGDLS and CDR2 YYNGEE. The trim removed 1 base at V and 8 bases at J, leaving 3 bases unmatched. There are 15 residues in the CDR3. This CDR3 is CASSVLGLAGDEQFF. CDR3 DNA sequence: TGTGCCAGCAGCGTACTCGGACTAGCGGGGGATGAGCAGTTCTTC.

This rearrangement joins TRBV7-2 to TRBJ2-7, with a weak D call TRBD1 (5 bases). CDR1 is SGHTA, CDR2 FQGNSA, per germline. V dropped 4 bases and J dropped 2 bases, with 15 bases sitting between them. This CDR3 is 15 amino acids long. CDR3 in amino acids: CASSYQGHSPYEQYF. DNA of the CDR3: TGTGCCAGCAGCTACCAGGGCCATAGTCCCTACGAGCAGTACTTC.

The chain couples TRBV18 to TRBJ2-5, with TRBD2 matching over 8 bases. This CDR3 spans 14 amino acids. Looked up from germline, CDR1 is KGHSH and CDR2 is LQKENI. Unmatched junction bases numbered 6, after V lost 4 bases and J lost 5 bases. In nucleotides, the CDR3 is TGTGCCAGCTCACGCTTTGCGGGGGGTGAGACCCAGTACTTC. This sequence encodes CASSRFAGGETQYF.

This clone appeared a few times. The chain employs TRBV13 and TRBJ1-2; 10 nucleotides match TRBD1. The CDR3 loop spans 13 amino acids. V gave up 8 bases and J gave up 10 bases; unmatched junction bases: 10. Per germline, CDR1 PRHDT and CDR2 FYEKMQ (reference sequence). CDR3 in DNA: TGTGCCAGCGGACGGACAGGGGGGTTGGACTACACCTTC. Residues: CASGRTGGLDYTF.

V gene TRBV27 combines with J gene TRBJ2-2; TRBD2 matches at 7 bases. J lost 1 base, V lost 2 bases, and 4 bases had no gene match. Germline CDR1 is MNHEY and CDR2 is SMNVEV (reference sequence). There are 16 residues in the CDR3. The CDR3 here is CASSLISSGNTGELFF. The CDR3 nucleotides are TGTGCCAGCAGTTTAATATCTAGCGGGAACACCGGGGAGCTGTTTTTT.

In DNA form, the CDR3 reads TGTGCCAGCAGTTACTCGACCGGAGGGGGCCCTACCCCAGATACGCAGTATTTT. Protein: CASSYSTGGGPTPDTQYF. This rearrangement joins TRBV6-2 or TRBV6-3 to TRBJ2-3, with D perhaps matching TRBD1 (7 bases). Germline V CDR1 and CDR2: MNHEY, SVGEGT. CDR3 length equals 18 residues. V lost 0 bases and J 4 bases, leaving 20 bases between the germline ends.

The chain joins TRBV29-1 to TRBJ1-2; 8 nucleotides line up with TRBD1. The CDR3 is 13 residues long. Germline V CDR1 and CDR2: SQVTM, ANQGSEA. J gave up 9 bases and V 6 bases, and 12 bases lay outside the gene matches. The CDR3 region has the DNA TGCAGCGTCGATGAACAGGGGGGCAGGAGCTACACCTTC. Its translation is CSVDEQGGRSYTF.

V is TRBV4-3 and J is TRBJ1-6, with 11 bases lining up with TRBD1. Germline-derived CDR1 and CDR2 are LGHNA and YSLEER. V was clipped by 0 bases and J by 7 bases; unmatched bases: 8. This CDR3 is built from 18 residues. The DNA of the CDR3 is TGCGCCAGCAGCCAAGATCCGGGACAGGGGGGTTCCAATTCACCCCTCCACTTT. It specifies CASSQDPGQGGSNSPLHF.

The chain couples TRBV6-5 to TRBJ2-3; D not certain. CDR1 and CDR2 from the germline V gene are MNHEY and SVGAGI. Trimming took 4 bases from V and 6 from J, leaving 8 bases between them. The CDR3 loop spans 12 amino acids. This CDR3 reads CASSSPEDTQYF. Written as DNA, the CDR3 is TGTGCCAGCAGTTCACCCGAGGATACGCAGTATTTT.

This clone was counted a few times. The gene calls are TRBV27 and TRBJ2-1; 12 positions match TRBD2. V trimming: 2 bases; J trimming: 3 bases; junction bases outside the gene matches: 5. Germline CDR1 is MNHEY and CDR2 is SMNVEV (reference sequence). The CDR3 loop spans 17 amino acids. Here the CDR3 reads CASSLMGLAGLYNEQFF. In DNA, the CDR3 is TGTGCCAGCAGTTTAATGGGACTAGCGGGCCTCTACAATGAGCAGTTCTTC.